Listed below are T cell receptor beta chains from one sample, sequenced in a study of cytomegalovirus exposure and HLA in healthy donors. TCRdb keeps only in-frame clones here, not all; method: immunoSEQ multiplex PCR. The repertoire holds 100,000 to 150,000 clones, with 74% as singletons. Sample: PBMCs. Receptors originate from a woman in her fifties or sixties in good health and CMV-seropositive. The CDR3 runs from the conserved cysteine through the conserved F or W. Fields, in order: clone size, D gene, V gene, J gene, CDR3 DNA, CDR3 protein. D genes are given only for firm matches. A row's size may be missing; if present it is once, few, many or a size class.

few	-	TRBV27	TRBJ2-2	TGTGCCAGCAGGAAACCGGGCACCGGGGAGCTGTTTTTT	CASRKPGTGELFF
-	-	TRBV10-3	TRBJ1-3	TGTGCCATCAGTGAGTTCGGACAGGGAAACACCATATATTTT	CAISEFGQGNTIYF
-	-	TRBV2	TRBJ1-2	TGTGCCAGCACCCTCTTGGGGGGAAACCTCTATGGCTACACCTTC	CASTLLGGNLYGYTF
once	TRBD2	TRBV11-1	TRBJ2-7	TGTGCCAGCAGCTTAGCCCCCGGGCGGGGGTTAGCCTACGAGCAGTACTTC	CASSLAPGRGLAYEQYF
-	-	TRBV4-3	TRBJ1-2	TGCGCCAGCAGCCAAGGAAGGGGCGCTTTGTATGGCTACACCTTC	CASSQGRGALYGYTF
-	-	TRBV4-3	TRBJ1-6	TGCGCCAGCAGCCAAGATGCGGGGGCCTATAATTCACCCCTCCACTTT	CASSQDAGAYNSPLHF
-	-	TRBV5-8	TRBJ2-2	TGTGCCAGCAGTAGTACAGGGATAACCGGGGAGCTGTTTTTT	CASSSTGITGELFF
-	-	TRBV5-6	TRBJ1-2	TGTGCCAGCAGCTTAGGTCGGGGTCTCGATGGCTACACCTTC	CASSLGRGLDGYTF
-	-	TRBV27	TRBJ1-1	TGTGCCAGCAGAAGTGTGAGCCGGAACACTGAAGCTTTCTTT	CASRSVSRNTEAFF
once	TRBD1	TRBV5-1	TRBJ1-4	TGCGCCAGCAGCTTAGGGGGCCCTAGTGAAAAACTGTTTTTT	CASSLGGPSEKLFF
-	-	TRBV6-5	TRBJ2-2	TGTGCCAGTTCGTGGGGCGGGGCAAACACCGGGGAGCTGTTTTTT	CASSWGGANTGELFF